The 14 T cell receptor beta chains in this list originate from one sample, sequenced in a study of shared clonotypes between healthy human individuals. Sequencing used immunoSEQ multiplex PCR; TCRdb keeps in-frame clones, though not all of them. The data hold approximately 1,000,000 clones, with approximately 80% observed a single time. The sequenced sample consisted of memory CD4+ T cells from PBMCs. Described subset: CD45RA-negative fraction. Every receptor here comes from a man younger than 35 in good health. Some clones in this sample may be carry-over from other donors' samples.

The chain combines TRBV28 with TRBJ2-4; TRBD2 agrees at 8 bases. The germline V gene encodes CDR1 MDHEN and CDR2 SYDVKM. The CDR3 length is 17 residues. With 3 bases clipped from V and 8 bases from J, the junction kept 15 bases outside the gene matches. CDR3 nucleotides: TGTGCCAGCAGTTTGGGACTAGGTACGTTCTATAGAGACATTCAGTACTTC. As protein: CASSLGLGTFYRDIQYF.

The V and J genes are TRBV9 and TRBJ2-1; TRBD2 might be the D (6 bases). Looked up from germline, CDR1 is SGDLS and CDR2 is YYNGEE. Deletions cut 3 bases from V and 8 bases from J, with 12 bases between. CDR3 length: 13 amino acids. CDR3 in amino acids: CASSARDSYEQFF. The DNA of the CDR3 is TGTGCCAGCAGCGCACGGGACTCCTATGAGCAGTTCTTC.

The chain uses TRBV29-1 and TRBJ2-4; D is possibly TRBD1 (5 bases). Germline V gives CDR1 SQVTM, CDR2 ANQGSEA. Trimming cost V 4 bases and J 1 base, with 11 bases left between them. This CDR3 is built from 14 residues. CDR3 coding DNA: TGCAGCGTTGTCAACAGGAATGCCAAAAACATTCAGTACTTC. Translated: CSVVNRNAKNIQYF.

The CDR3 spells CASSAARLPNIQYF. CDR3 sequence (DNA): TGTGCCAGCAGCGCCGCTCGGCTGCCAAACATTCAGTACTTC. V and J are TRBV7-9 and TRBJ2-4, with D hard to call. CDR1 and CDR2 (germline): SEHNR, FQNEAQ (reference sequence). This CDR3 is built from 14 residues. Trimming took off 5 bases at V and 6 bases at J, with 14 bases between the two ends.

The chain has TRBV11-2 and TRBJ2-2; TRBD2 aligns across 8 bases. Germline V gives CDR1 SGHAT, CDR2 FQNNGV. The CDR3 consists of 16 residues. Trimming took 4 bases from V and 0 from J; bases not matched to a gene: 4. CDR3 residues: CASSYTSGSNTGELFF. The CDR3 DNA reads TGTGCCAGCAGCTACACTAGCGGATCGAACACCGGGGAGCTGTTTTTT. The complete variable domain, with remaining parts taken from reference TRBV11-2 and TRBJ2-2, reads EAGVAQSPRYKIIEKRQSVAFWCNPISGHATLYWYQQILGQGPKLLIQFQNNGVVDDSQLPKDRFSAERLKGVDSTLKIQPAKLEDSAVYLCASSYTSGSNTGELFFGEGSRLTVL.

V gene TRBV27 combines with J gene TRBJ1-2; weak D call: TRBD1 (6 bases). This CDR3 comprises 16 residues. The V and J ends lost 5 bases and 8 bases respectively, with 24 bases between them. The V gene's germline CDR1 is MNHEY and CDR2 SMNVEV (reference sequence). Here the CDR3 reads CASSLTRTAYLTGYTF. The CDR3 bases are TGTGCCAGCAGTCTTACCCGGACAGCCTACCTTACCGGCTACACCTTC.

This sequence joins TRBV4-2 and TRBJ1-1, with D uncertain. Germline CDR1 LGHNA, CDR2 YNFKEQ. Between the trimmed V and J ends, which lost 4 bases and 2 bases, there was a span of 14 bases. The CDR3 runs to 15 residues. The CDR3 is CASSLKIGENTEAFF. In DNA form, the CDR3 reads TGTGCCAGCAGCCTCAAAATCGGGGAAAACACTGAAGCTTTCTTT.

The chain carries TRBV5-1 and TRBJ2-2; 7 nucleotides line up with TRBD1. CDR1 is SGHRS, CDR2 YFSETQ, per germline. The V segment lost 6 bases and the J segment 7 bases; nucleotides outside the gene matches: 6. This CDR3 has 13 amino acids. The CDR3 here is CASNFPGGGELFF. The DNA of the CDR3 is TGCGCCAGCAATTTCCCAGGGGGCGGGGAGCTGTTTTTT.

This clone has just one count. V usage is TRBV5-1 and J usage is TRBJ1-4; D is possibly TRBD1 (6 bases). Trimming pared 2 bases from V and 6 bases from J, leaving 17 bases between. The CDR3 is 16 amino acids. CDR1 SGHRS and CDR2 YFSETQ come from the germline V gene. The CDR3 DNA sequence: TGCGCCAGCAGCTTAAGAGGTGGCAGGGGATATGAAAAACTGTTTTTT. Amino acids: CASSLRGGRGYEKLFF.

In DNA, the CDR3 is TGTGCCAGCTCAGAGGGACAGGACTACGAGCAGTACTTC. It yields the protein CASSEGQDYEQYF. The rearrangement uses TRBV18 and TRBJ2-7, with 8 bases that match TRBD1. Germline CDR1 KGHSH, CDR2 LQKENI. The CDR3 length is 13 residues. Losses at the gene ends were 5 bases for V and 3 bases for J; bases not matched to a gene: 3. Combining the CDR3 with reference TRBV18 and TRBJ2-7 gives the whole variable domain NAGVMQNPRHLVRRRGQEARLRCSPMKGHSHVYWYRQLPEEGLKFMVYLQKENIIDESGMPKERFSAEFPKEGPSILRIQQVVRGDSAAYFCASSEGQDYEQYFGPGTRLTVT.

This clone has just a few counts. The CDR3 region has the DNA TGTGCCAGCAGTTTAAGGGGTAATAGGAACACTGAAGCTTTCTTT. Amino acids: CASSLRGNRNTEAFF. The rearrangement uses TRBV28 and TRBJ1-1, with a weak D call TRBD1 (5 bases). The ends were cut back, 2 bases at V and 1 base at J, with 11 bases in the middle. This CDR3 is built from 15 residues. Germline loops: CDR1 MDHEN, CDR2 SYDVKM.

V and J are TRBV5-1 and TRBJ2-3, with 11 nucleotides matching TRBD2. V lost 0 bases, J lost 5 bases, and 8 bases stayed unmatched. Germline V gene data show CDR1 as SGHRS and CDR2 as YFSETQ. CDR3 size: 17 residues. DNA for the CDR3: TGCGCCAGCAGCTTGGCCGCTACTAGCGGGAGTGGAGATACGCAGTATTTT. It translates to CASSLAATSGSGDTQYF.

This clone was found once. The chain joins TRBV6-6 to TRBJ2-7; 8 positions match TRBD1. Trimming removed 4 bases from V and 6 bases from J; junction bases left unmatched: 8. Germline CDR1 and CDR2: MNHNY and SVGAGI (reference sequence). The CDR3 loop spans 14 amino acids. The CDR3 nucleotides are TGTGCCAGCAGTTTCACTCAGGGGGCGAGCGAGCAGTACTTC. This codes for CASSFTQGASEQYF.

The V call is TRBV5-4, the J call TRBJ1-1; 9 bases match TRBD1. From germline, CDR1 is SGHNT and CDR2 YYREEE (reference sequence). V was pared by 3 bases and J by 5 bases, with 8 bases of the junction left unmatched. The CDR3 totals 15 residues. The chain's CDR3 is CASSSPGQGMTEAFF. CDR3 in DNA: TGTGCCAGCAGCTCACCGGGACAGGGTATGACTGAAGCTTTCTTT.